Presented here are 31 T cell receptor beta chains from one specimen sequenced in a study of cytotoxic CD8 clonotypes in ibrutinib-treated CLL. Using immunoSEQ multiplex PCR, the repertoire was profiled, and TCRdb retains in-frame clones only, with some absent. The sample includes approximately 330,000 clones, almost 80% of them seen just once. The material was PBMCs, obtained before ibrutinib treatment. The receptors were gathered from a human donor with chronic lymphocytic leukemia.

The chain combines TRBV18 with TRBJ1-5; D not certain. V was shortened by 5 bases and J by 6 bases, with 14 bases between the two germline ends. The CDR3 extends over 14 amino acids. CDR1 and CDR2 from the germline V gene are KGHSH and LQKENI. As DNA, the CDR3 is TGTGCCAGCTCATCAGTCTCCGATGGTCAGCCCCAGCATTTT. It codes for CASSSVSDGQPQHF. The full variable domain, with the rest looked up from reference TRBV18 and TRBJ1-5, is NAGVMQNPRHLVRRRGQEARLRCSPMKGHSHVYWYRQLPEEGLKFMVYLQKENIIDESGMPKERFSAEFPKEGPSILRIQQVVRGDSAAYFCASSSVSDGQPQHFGDGTRLSIL.

The chain employs TRBV18 and TRBJ2-1; TRBD2 matches 14 bases. From germline, CDR1 is KGHSH and CDR2 LQKENI. The CDR3 extends over 16 amino acids. Trimming removed 3 bases from V and 9 bases from J; junction bases left unmatched: 7. In DNA, the CDR3 is TGTGCCAGCTCACCCCCGGGGACTAGCGGGAGCATTGAGCAGTTCTTC. Translated: CASSPPGTSGSIEQFF.

The rearrangement joins TRBV27 to TRBJ2-3, with 7 bases fitting TRBD2. The germline V gene encodes CDR1 MNHEY and CDR2 SMNVEV (reference sequence). This CDR3 is built from 17 residues. With 2 bases clipped from V and 4 bases from J, the junction kept 12 bases outside the gene matches. CDR3 residues: CASSLRAGVHSSDTQYF. CDR3 bases: TGTGCCAGCAGTTTAAGGGCGGGAGTACATTCTTCAGATACGCAGTATTTT.

DNA of the CDR3: TGTGCCAGCAGTTTAGGCGGACAGGGGAGCAATCAGCCCCAGCATTTT. Translating it yields CASSLGGQGSNQPQHF. The rearrangement links TRBV28 to TRBJ1-5; 9 nucleotides agree with TRBD1. Germline V gene data show CDR1 as MDHEN and CDR2 as SYDVKM. CDR3 length equals 16 residues. Trimming cost V 2 bases and J 1 base; bases outside gene matches: 3.

This rearrangement joins TRBV12-5 to TRBJ2-7, with 9 bases lining up with TRBD2. The CDR3 covers 17 residues. CDR1 and CDR2 (germline): LGHNT, FRNRAP. V was pared by 0 bases and J by 0 bases, with 6 bases of the junction left unmatched. For the CDR3, the DNA is TGTGCTAGTGGTTTGGTTTTCCAGCGGGAGGCCTCCTACGAGCAGTACTTC. As protein: CASGLVFQREASYEQYF.

The chain couples TRBV2 to TRBJ1-2; 7 nucleotides align to TRBD1. Unmatched junction bases numbered 9, after V lost 6 bases and J lost 5 bases. This CDR3 region has 14 residues. The germline V gene encodes CDR1 SNHLY and CDR2 FYNNEI. In DNA, the CDR3 is TGTGCCAGCAGCCCCGGGACAGTGAAGTATGGCTACACCTTC. This translates into CASSPGTVKYGYTF.

About this clone: Other DNA sequences within the sample encode an identical CDR3. The V and J genes are TRBV2 and TRBJ1-5; 11 nucleotides line up with TRBD1. This CDR3 is built from 14 residues. Germline V gene sequence: CDR1 SNHLY, CDR2 FYNNEI. J gave up 7 bases and V 7 bases, and 6 bases lay outside the gene matches. The DNA of the CDR3 is TGTGCCAGCACCGGGACAGGGGGTGGACAGCCCCAGCATTTT. Translating gives CASTGTGGGQPQHF.

The chain carries TRBV30 and TRBJ2-3; 9 bases map to TRBD2. This CDR3 has 15 amino acids. With V trimmed by 3 bases and J by 0 bases, 4 bases remained unmatched. Germline V gives CDR1 GTSNPN, CDR2 SVGIG (reference sequence). CDR3 region: CAWSILAGSTDTQYF. The CDR3 coding sequence is TGTGCCTGGAGCATACTAGCGGGTAGCACAGATACGCAGTATTTT.

The genes are TRBV25-1 and TRBJ2-1; 10 bases are shared with TRBD1. After removal of 2 bases from V and 8 bases from J, the junction contained 6 bases not matched to a gene. Germline V gives CDR1 MGHDK, CDR2 SYGVNS. The CDR3 extends over 15 amino acids. The CDR3 coding sequence is TGTGCCAGCAGTGAACTGGGACAGGGGCTCGATGAGCAGTTCTTC. Its translation: CASSELGQGLDEQFF.

The chain has TRBV29-1 and TRBJ2-7; D is unresolved. The CDR3 spans 11 residues. V gave up 4 bases and J gave up 6 bases, with 10 bases separating them. Looked up from germline, CDR1 is SQVTM and CDR2 is ANQGSEA. The CDR3 DNA is TGCAGCGTTGCATCAGAAAGCGAGCAGTACTTC. Its translation: CSVASESEQYF.

The chain recombines TRBV7-2 with TRBJ2-7; either TRBD1 or TRBD2 may supply D (5 bases each). The CDR3 totals 13 residues. Trimming took off 1 base at V and 2 bases at J, with 6 bases between the two ends. Germline V CDR1 and CDR2: SGHTA, FQGNSA. In DNA form, the CDR3 reads TGTGCCAGCAGCTTAGTGGGGGCCTACGAGCAGTACTTC. Translated: CASSLVGAYEQYF.

The V call is TRBV7-8, the J call TRBJ2-7; TRBD1 matches 8 bases. Germline V gene lookup returns CDR1 SGHVS and CDR2 FQNEAQ. After removal of 4 bases from V and 3 bases from J, the junction contained 2 bases not matched to a gene. The CDR3 totals 13 residues. The CDR3 DNA reads TGTGCCAGCAGCTCAGGGGGCTTCTACGAGCAGTACTTC. Amino acid sequence: CASSSGGFYEQYF.

The CDR3 DNA reads TGTGCCAGCAGCTTAGTCACGACAGGGGACTACACAGATACGCAGTATTTT. Its translation: CASSLVTTGDYTDTQYF. The chain joins TRBV7-8 to TRBJ2-3, with TRBD1 as a possible D gene (8 bases). The V gene's germline CDR1 is SGHVS and CDR2 FQNEAQ. CDR3 length: 17 residues. V was clipped by 1 base and J by 2 bases, with 16 bases between them. Looking up the rest from reference TRBV7-8 and TRBJ2-3 gives the full variable domain: GAGVSQSPRYKVAKRGQDVALRCDPISGHVSLFWYQQALGQGPEFLTYFQNEAQLDKSGLPSDRFFAERPEGSVSTLKIQRTQQEDSAVYLCASSLVTTGDYTDTQYFGPGTRLTVL.

This chain connects TRBV18 to TRBJ1-1; no reliable D call. There are 16 residues in the CDR3. Germline CDR1 is KGHSH and CDR2 is LQKENI. With 3 bases removed from V and 1 base from J, the gap between germline ends came to 15 bases. CDR3 in DNA: TGTGCCAGCTCACCCAGCTGGAGGCAGGAGAACACTGAAGCTTTCTTT. It is translated as CASSPSWRQENTEAFF.

This sequence joins TRBV25-1 and TRBJ2-7, with D perhaps being TRBD1 or TRBD2 (5 bases each). V gave up 8 bases and J gave up 3 bases, with 11 bases separating them. There are 12 residues in the CDR3. Germline assignment: CDR1 MGHDK and CDR2 SYGVNS. This chain's CDR3 is CASGGFGYEQYF. As DNA, the CDR3 is TGTGCCAGCGGGGGTTTCGGCTACGAGCAGTACTTC.

The gene calls are TRBV27 and TRBJ2-7; TRBD2 might be the D (6 bases). The CDR3 length is 16 residues. CDR1 and CDR2 (germline): MNHEY, SMNVEV (reference sequence). V was clipped by 0 bases and J by 3 bases, with 15 bases between them. CDR3 sequence: CASSLSLAEQSYEQYF. The CDR3 coding sequence is TGTGCCAGCAGTTTATCCTTAGCGGAGCAAAGCTACGAGCAGTACTTC.

J is TRBJ1-2 and V is TRBV19, with 8 bases fitting TRBD1. The CDR3 spans 12 residues. Germline V gene lookup returns CDR1 LNHDA and CDR2 SQIVND (reference sequence). V was pared by 5 bases and J by 7 bases, with 3 bases of the junction left unmatched. This CDR3 reads CASSWTGSGYTF. The CDR3 nucleotides read TGTGCCAGTAGTTGGACAGGGTCTGGCTACACCTTC.

V is TRBV6-6 and J is TRBJ2-1, with 7 bases that match TRBD2. The CDR3 is 15 amino acids. CDR1 and CDR2 (germline): MNHNY, SVGAGI (reference sequence). Losses at the gene ends were 0 bases for V and 5 bases for J; bases not matched to a gene: 4. The CDR3 protein is CASSYSGGTNNEQFF. DNA for the CDR3: TGTGCCAGCAGTTACTCGGGGGGGACCAACAATGAGCAGTTCTTC.

This clone showed up just a few times. The rearrangement links TRBV7-2 to TRBJ1-2; TRBD1 is a possible D gene (5 bases). Trimming left V 10 bases short and J 5 bases short, with 14 bases between. The CDR3 spans 12 residues. Germline V gene lookup returns CDR1 SGHTA and CDR2 FQGNSA. This CDR3 is CATSGRGYGYTF. CDR3 coding DNA: TGTGCCACCTCGGGGCGCGGGTATGGCTACACCTTC.

This chain joins TRBV6-6 and TRBJ1-1; no definite D call. Per the germline V gene, CDR1 is MNHNY and CDR2 is SVGAGI (reference sequence). Trimming took off 7 bases at V and 1 base at J, with 7 bases between the two ends. The CDR3 contains 12 residues. Here the CDR3 DNA reads TGTGCCAGCATACAGACGAACACTGAAGCTTTCTTT. Protein product: CASIQTNTEAFF.

The gene calls are TRBV19 and TRBJ2-1; 7 positions match TRBD2. Germline values: CDR1 LNHDA, CDR2 SQIVND (reference sequence). The CDR3 totals 14 residues. V was pared by 9 bases and J by 8 bases, with 13 bases of the junction left unmatched. In nucleotides, the CDR3 is TGTGCCAGCGGATACGCGGGAGTATTTGATGAGCAGTTCTTC. It translates to CASGYAGVFDEQFF.

The chain uses TRBV4-1 and TRBJ2-1, with 7 bases matching TRBD2. The CDR3 consists of 13 residues. With 1 base clipped from V and 8 bases from J, the junction kept 2 bases outside the gene matches. Germline CDR1 is MGHRA and CDR2 is YSYEKL. The CDR3 is CASSQGAGDEQFF. DNA of the CDR3: TGCGCCAGCAGCCAAGGGGCGGGGGATGAGCAGTTCTTC.

This clone was observed a single time. This chain uses TRBV4-1 with TRBJ1-2; D is unresolved. Germline V gene data show CDR1 as MGHRA and CDR2 as YSYEKL. V was trimmed by 1 base and J by 4 bases, leaving 13 bases between them. This CDR3 is 15 amino acids long. CDR3 sequence: CASSQVSRKSYGYTF. The CDR3 DNA follows: TGCGCCAGCAGCCAAGTGAGTAGGAAAAGCTATGGCTACACCTTC.

The CDR3 region is CASSPQGGRIYGYTF. CDR3 DNA sequence: TGTGCCAGCAGCCCCCAGGGGGGTCGGATCTATGGCTACACCTTC. V is TRBV7-9 and J is TRBJ1-2, with TRBD1 matching over 7 bases. The CDR3 is made up of 15 amino acids. The germline V gene encodes CDR1 SEHNR and CDR2 FQNEAQ (reference sequence). Losses at the gene ends were 5 bases for V and 4 bases for J; bases not matched to a gene: 10.

This sequence joins TRBV7-8 and TRBJ1-5; no firm D call. The germline V and J ends were trimmed by 1 base and 0 bases, with 16 bases remaining between them. This CDR3 comprises 18 residues. In germline, CDR1 is SGHVS, CDR2 FQNEAQ. The CDR3 reads CASSLGAPFGYSNQPQHF. In DNA, the CDR3 is TGTGCCAGCAGCTTAGGAGCTCCGTTTGGGTATAGCAATCAGCCCCAGCATTTT.

The chain combines TRBV2 with TRBJ2-1; no firm D call. CDR1 is SNHLY, CDR2 FYNNEI, per germline. V lost 6 bases and J 2 bases, leaving 8 bases between the germline ends. The CDR3 consists of 13 residues. CDR3: CASRSTTYNEQFF. The CDR3 nucleotides are TGTGCCAGCAGATCGACCACCTACAATGAGCAGTTCTTC.

J is TRBJ2-3 and V is TRBV7-3, with D hard to call. Germline V gene sequence: CDR1 SGHTA, CDR2 FQGTGA. The CDR3 length is 11 residues. V was shortened by 4 bases and J by 9 bases, with 8 bases between the two germline ends. This CDR3 is CASSSSVTQYF. The DNA for the CDR3 is TGTGCCAGCAGCTCCTCGGTCACGCAGTATTTT.

Of note for this clone: At one of its ends the junction is not consistent with the germline gene, which may arise from a read error. The chain uses TRBV5-4 and TRBJ2-5; D is undetermined. This CDR3 contains 15 residues. Germline-derived CDR1 and CDR2 are SGHNT and YYREEE (reference sequence). The CDR3 nucleotides read TGCGCCAGCAGCCAATGGTTCCAAAGCCAAGAGACCCAGTACTTC. Residues: CASSQWFQSQETQYF.

In its sample, this clone was seen a few times. This chain joins TRBV6-1 and TRBJ1-1; D is undetermined. V was clipped by 8 bases and J by 0 bases, with 13 bases between them. Germline CDR1 MNHNS, CDR2 SASEGT. The CDR3 totals 14 residues. The CDR3 loop reads CASGPQAMNTEAFF. The DNA for the CDR3 is TGTGCCAGCGGCCCTCAGGCCATGAACACTGAAGCTTTCTTT.

The V gene is TRBV5-1, the J gene TRBJ2-1, with TRBD2 matching 9 bases. Germline V lookup: CDR1 SGHRS, CDR2 YFSETQ. With V trimmed by 0 bases and J by 9 bases, 7 bases remained unmatched. This CDR3 spans 15 amino acids. The CDR3 region is CASSLEIAGEGEQFF. The CDR3 region has the DNA TGCGCCAGCAGCTTGGAAATAGCGGGAGAGGGTGAGCAGTTCTTC. Complete variable domain (other parts from reference TRBV5-1 and TRBJ2-1): KAGVTQTPRYLIKTRGQQVTLSCSPISGHRSVSWYQQTPGQGLQFLFEYFSETQRNKGNFPGRFSGRQFSNSRSEMNVSTLELGDSALYLCASSLEIAGEGEQFFGPGTRLTVL.

This clone was detected only a few times. The J gene is TRBJ2-7, the V gene TRBV7-2, with 7 bases lining up with TRBD2. V dropped 0 bases and J dropped 2; count of bases not matched to a gene: 4. CDR3 length equals 15 residues. Per the germline V gene, CDR1 is SGHTA and CDR2 is FQGNSA. The CDR3 nucleotides read TGTGCCAGCAGCTTAGCACCGGGGACTACCTACGAGCAGTACTTC. Amino acids: CASSLAPGTTYEQYF. Together with reference TRBV7-2 and TRBJ2-7, the CDR3 gives the full variable domain: GAGVSQSPSNKVTEKGKDVELRCDPISGHTALYWYRQSLGQGLEFLIYFQGNSAPDKSGLPSDRFSAERTGGSVSTLTIQRTQQEDSAVYLCASSLAPGTTYEQYFGPGTRLTVT.